Listed below are T cell receptor beta chains from one sample, sequenced in a study of blood T cell repertoires in COVID-19. Some clones are missing from TCRdb's copy, which holds only in-frame ones; the method was immunoSEQ multiplex PCR. Here the sample spans about 76,000 clones, less than 90% being singletons. What was sequenced was peripheral blood. All receptors come from a human donor in a cohort sampled during active COVID-19. The CDR3 runs from the conserved cysteine through the conserved F or W. D genes are given only for firm matches. A row's size may be missing; if present it is once, few, many or a size class.

D gene,V gene,J gene,clone size,CDR3 DNA,CDR3 protein
NA,TRBV19,TRBJ1-2,NA,TGTGCCAGTAGCCTCCCGACTATGAACTATGGCTACACCTTC,CASSLPTMNYGYTF
NA,TRBV3-1/TRBV3-2,TRBJ2-3,NA,TGTGCCAGCAGCCAAGGTTCTAGCACAGATACGCAGTATTTT,CASSQGSSTDTQYF
NA,TRBV7-9,TRBJ2-7,NA,TGTGCCAGCAGCCCGGACATCTCCTACGAGCAGTACTTC,CASSPDISYEQYF
NA,TRBV5-1,TRBJ2-2,NA,TGCGCCAGCAGCTTGGTAGCCATAAGCCCGACGAACACCGGGGAGCTGTTTTTT,CASSLVAISPTNTGELFF
TRBD2,TRBV10-3,TRBJ2-1,NA,TGTGCCATCAGTTCCGGGACTAGCGGATACAATGAGCAGTTCTTC,CAISSGTSGYNEQFF
TRBD1,TRBV2,TRBJ2-5,once,TGTGCCAGCACCCCCAGGCGAAGACAGGGGGCTGGGGCCGAGTGGGAGACCCAGTACTTC,CASTPRRRQGAGAEWETQYF
TRBD1,TRBV9,TRBJ1-2,once,TGTGCCAGCAGCGCAGGGACAGGGGTTAGTGGCTACACCTTC,CASSAGTGVSGYTF
NA,TRBV28,TRBJ2-1,medium-sized,TGTGCCAGCAGTCCCAAGGGGCTCGAGTACAATGAGCAGTTCTTC,CASSPKGLEYNEQFF
NA,TRBV3-1/TRBV3-2,TRBJ2-7,NA,TGTGCCAGCAGCCAGGGCCTCTACTACGAGCAGTACTTC,CASSQGLYYEQYF
NA,TRBV7-2,TRBJ2-7,NA,TGTGCCAGCAGCCTCCTCAGAAGTCGACAGGACTTCCCCTACGAGCAGTACTTC,CASSLLRSRQDFPYEQYF
TRBD1,TRBV9,TRBJ1-2,NA,TGTGCCAGCAGCACCCGACAGGGAAACTATGGCTACACCTTC,CASSTRQGNYGYTF
NA,TRBV27,TRBJ2-7,NA,TGTGCCAGCAGTCAATCCCAGGGCCAGTCCTACGAGCAGTACTTC,CASSQSQGQSYEQYF
TRBD1,TRBV30,TRBJ2-2,NA,TGTGCCTGGAGAGACATCAGACAGGGAGCGAACACCGGGGAGCTGTTTTTT,CAWRDIRQGANTGELFF
TRBD2,TRBV19,TRBJ2-2,NA,TGTGCCAGTAAGCTAGCGGGGACCTCTTTCGCGAACACCGGGGAGCTGTTTTTT,CASKLAGTSFANTGELFF
NA,TRBV28,TRBJ2-1,NA,TGTGCCAGCATGGAGGGAGTATCCTACAATGAGCAGTTCTTC,CASMEGVSYNEQFF
TRBD2,TRBV5-1,TRBJ2-3,NA,TGCGCCAGCAGCGTCGGGGGGACCCGGGGCACGCAGTATTTT,CASSVGGTRGTQYF
TRBD1,TRBV11-2,TRBJ2-1,NA,TGTGCCAGCAGCTTAGATCGGGGACAGGGGTATGAGCAGTTCTTC,CASSLDRGQGYEQFF
NA,TRBV5-1,TRBJ2-2,NA,TGCGCCAGCAGCTTGGAACGGGACAGGGAGCTGTTTTTT,CASSLERDRELFF
NA,TRBV6-6,TRBJ1-5,NA,TGTGCCAGCAGGGGACTTACCCCCAGGGATCAGCCCCAGCATTTT,CASRGLTPRDQPQHF
TRBD1,TRBV24-1,TRBJ2-2,NA,TGTGCCACCAGTGATCCAAGACAGGGGACCGGGGAGCTGTTTTTT,CATSDPRQGTGELFF
TRBD1,TRBV7-9,TRBJ1-4,NA,TGTGCCAGCAGCTCAACGGGACAGGGCGGGATTGGAGAAAAACTGTTTTTT,CASSSTGQGGIGEKLFF
TRBD1,TRBV2,TRBJ1-5,few,TGTGCCAGCGACGGGGACAGCTATCAGCCCCAGCATTTT,CASDGDSYQPQHF
NA,TRBV6-2/TRBV6-3,TRBJ2-5,NA,TGTGCCAGCAGTTACAGGACAGGGAGGGCAGAGACCCAGTACTTC,CASSYRTGRAETQYF
NA,TRBV7-6,TRBJ2-5,NA,TGTGCCAGCAGCCGTTTTCAGGGTCAAGAGACCCAGTACTTC,CASSRFQGQETQYF
NA,TRBV10-3,TRBJ2-2,NA,TGTGCCATCAGTGCGGAGGTGACCGGGGAGCTGTTTTTT,CAISAEVTGELFF
NA,TRBV6-2/TRBV6-3,TRBJ1-5,few,TGTGCCAGCAGTTATTCTTCCAGGGTGGTTCATTTT,CASSYSSRVVHF
NA,TRBV24-1,TRBJ2-5,NA,TGTGCCACCAGTGACCCCAGGGGACCGGACCAAGAGACCCAGTACTTC,CATSDPRGPDQETQYF
NA,TRBV5-1,TRBJ1-1,NA,TGCGCCAGCAGCGACTCGCCTGGGAGTTACACTGAAGCTTTCTTT,CASSDSPGSYTEAFF
NA,TRBV3-1/TRBV3-2,TRBJ2-7,NA,TGTGCCAGCAGCCAAGGACGAGGAACTTCCTACGAGCAGTACTTC,CASSQGRGTSYEQYF
NA,TRBV18,TRBJ2-3,NA,TGTGCCAGCTCACCATCCTCTAGCACAGATACGCAGTATTTT,CASSPSSSTDTQYF
NA,TRBV5-1,TRBJ2-2,NA,TGCGCCAGCAGCTTGGGGGGGCCTGCCCTTGAGGTCACCGGGGAGCTGTTTTTT,CASSLGGPALEVTGELFF
TRBD1,TRBV7-9,TRBJ1-5,NA,TGTGCCAGCAGCGGGGACAGGGGCAATCAGCCCCAGCATTTT,CASSGDRGNQPQHF
NA,TRBV6-1,TRBJ2-1,NA,TGTGCCAGTAGGGAAGGGAGGAATGAGCAGTTCTTC,CASREGRNEQFF
NA,TRBV18,TRBJ1-1,NA,TGTGCCAGCTCACCTCGGACAGCCCTCACTGAAGCTTTCTTT,CASSPRTALTEAFF
TRBD1,TRBV5-1,TRBJ2-1,NA,TGCGCCAGCAGCTTGACCGGGACAGGGGGCAATGAGCAGTTCTTC,CASSLTGTGGNEQFF
TRBD2,TRBV5-4,TRBJ2-1,NA,TGTGCCAGCAGCTCGGGACTAGCGAGCAATGAGCAGTTCTTC,CASSSGLASNEQFF
NA,TRBV25-1,TRBJ1-2,NA,TGTGCCAGCAGTGCGGACAGCGTTAACTATGGCTACACCTTC,CASSADSVNYGYTF
TRBD1,TRBV5-1,TRBJ1-1,NA,TGCGCCAGCAGCCCCGGACAGGTCAACACTGAAGCTTTCTTT,CASSPGQVNTEAFF
TRBD1,TRBV30,TRBJ2-3,once,TGTGCCTGGAGCCGGGGACAGGGGATAGATACGCAGTATTTT,CAWSRGQGIDTQYF
TRBD1,TRBV2,TRBJ2-7,NA,TGTGCCAGCAGTCTCGACAGGGGGGGCGAGCAGTACTTC,CASSLDRGGEQYF
NA,TRBV18,TRBJ2-1,NA,TGTGCCAGCTCACCCGGACAGCCCCAGCAGCAGTTCTTC,CASSPGQPQQQFF
NA,TRBV28,TRBJ1-2,NA,TGTGCCTCAGGGAACAAAGCTAACTATGGCTACACCTTC,CASGNKANYGYTF